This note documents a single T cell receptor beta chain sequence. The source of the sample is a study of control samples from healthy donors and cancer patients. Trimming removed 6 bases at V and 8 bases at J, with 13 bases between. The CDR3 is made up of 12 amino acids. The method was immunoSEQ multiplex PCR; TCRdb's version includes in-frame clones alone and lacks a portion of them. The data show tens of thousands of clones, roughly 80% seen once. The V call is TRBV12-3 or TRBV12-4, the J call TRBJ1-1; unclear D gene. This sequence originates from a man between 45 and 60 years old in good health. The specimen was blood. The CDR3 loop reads CASSGVGGEAFF. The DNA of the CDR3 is TGTGCCAGCAGCGGGGTGGGTGGGGAAGCTTTCTTT.